This T cell receptor (beta chain) emerged from a study of blood T cell repertoires in COVID-19 (dated by TCRdb to 2020 to 2022). As for the study more broadly: Collaborator samples came from the United States, Italy and Spain and covered acute and convalescent phases of COVID-19. The material from the prospective study consisted of cDNA or gDNA derived from T cells, B-cell-depleted T cells, or PBMCs. Deeply sampled blood TCRbeta repertoires from subjects exposed to, actively infected with, or recovered from COVID-19 were included in the dataset. The repertoires were released in a freely available public database meant as a resource for research on the immune response to SARS-CoV-2. The samples were drawn from two sources: the first 160 participants of the ongoing ImmuneRACE study, and over 1,000 subjects contributed by 6 global collaborators. Nearly every sample came with metadata listing a de-identified subject ID, COVID-19 status, age in years and sex. Where available, HLA class I and class II types were obtained from metadata supplied by the sample provider rather than from assay-based typing.

As to this clone: Its antigen remains undetermined. A read error may produce the germline difference seen at one junction end.

Overall study outcomes, separate from this receptor: The quantity of clinical and demographic metadata differed by source and by participant and was supplied without curation.

The collaborating institutions used their own protocols to collect whole blood in K2EDTA tubes. For TCRbeta analysis, collaborators shipped samples as frozen whole blood, isolated PBMCs, or DNA extracted from either of those sample types. TCRbeta CDR3 regions were amplified from genomic DNA using the immunoSEQ Assay, a bias-controlled multiplex PCR. The original methods were these. Within the assay, amplification of reference gene primers was used to estimate how many nucleated cells each sample contained. To quantify the absolute abundance of each unique TCRbeta CDR3 rearrangement, sequence reads were collapsed and filtered. For each sample, productive Simpson clonality was calculated as the square root of Simpson's diversity index over productive rearrangements. Held by TCRdb, this immuneACCESS table contains in-frame sequences only and omits some clones. Under half of the omission traces to an unresolved V gene where checked; the cause of the rest is unknown. V and J calls and clone size are those listed in that table; D and trimming were worked out from the DNA. In all, the sample holds roughly 250,000 clones, and around 82% of those were seen once. Jointly, the top ten make up roughly 4.9% of the sample.

Reading the germline V gene gives CDR1 MDHEN and CDR2 SYDVKM. The CDR3 sequence holds 11 residues, the cysteine and phenylalanine included. The sequence is cut down to CDR3 DNA, 33 bases in frame from base 1. The sample was peripheral blood. This receptor was identified in an elderly woman with active or convalescent COVID-19. The sequence joins TRBV28 to TRBJ1-2; 8 bases in the middle match TRBD1. The DNA sequence is as follows: TGTGCCGGCAGGGGGCTTGGTGGCTACACCTTC. It is translated as CAGRGLGGYTF.